This T cell receptor beta chain was found in a study of blood T cell repertoires in COVID-19. Study overall: T cells, B-cell-depleted T cells, or PBMCs provided the cDNA or gDNA that served as material.

CDR1 SNHLY and CDR2 FYNNEI come from the germline V gene. The V and J ends lost 4 bases and 3 bases, in that order; junction bases with no gene match: 5. The CDR3 length is 14 residues. The Seattle patients, enrolled during active infection, were followed longitudinally. Original analysis: Reference gene primer amplification in the assay estimated nucleated cell counts. Produced via immunoSEQ multiplex PCR; TCRdb's table is partial and in-frame only. V and J calls and clone size are those listed in that table; D and trimming were worked out from the DNA. The sample includes roughly 260,000 clones, more than 85% of them seen just once.

This TCR was sampled from a person in their late teens or twenties with COVID-19, enrolled during active disease. The chain combines TRBV2 with TRBJ2-7, with 8 bases lining up with TRBD2. Material: peripheral blood. The CDR3 sequence is CASSGGGRFYEQYF. Written as DNA, the CDR3 is TGTGCCAGCAGTGGGGGCGGGAGGTTCTACGAGCAGTACTTC.